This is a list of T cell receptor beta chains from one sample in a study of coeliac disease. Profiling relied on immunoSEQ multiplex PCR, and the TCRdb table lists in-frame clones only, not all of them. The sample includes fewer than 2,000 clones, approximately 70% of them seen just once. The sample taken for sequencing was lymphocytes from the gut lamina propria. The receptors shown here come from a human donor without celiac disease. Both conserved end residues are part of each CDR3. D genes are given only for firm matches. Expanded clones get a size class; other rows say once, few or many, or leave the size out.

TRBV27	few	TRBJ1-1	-	TGTGCCAGCAGTTTGTACAGGAACACTGAAGCTTTCTTT	CASSLYRNTEAFF
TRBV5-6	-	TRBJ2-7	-	TGTGCCAGCAGCCTACTTCCGCTTGGCTCCTACGAGCAGTACTTC	CASSLLPLGSYEQYF
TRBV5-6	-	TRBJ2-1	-	TGTGCCAGCAGCCCCTTTAGGAGCGCGAGCTCCTACAATGAGCAGTTCTTC	CASSPFRSASSYNEQFF
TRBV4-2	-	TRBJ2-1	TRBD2	TGTGCCAGCAGCCAAGACCAAAGACTAGCGGGAGTGAACAATGAGCAGTTCTTC	CASSQDQRLAGVNNEQFF
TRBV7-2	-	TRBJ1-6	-	TGTGCCAGCAGCTTAGTCCCAGGCGGGCTCGGTAATTCACCCCTCCACTTT	CASSLVPGGLGNSPLHF
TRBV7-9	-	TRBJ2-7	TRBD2	TGTGCCAGCAGCTTGGGACTAGCGGGAACGACCTACGAGCAGTACTTC	CASSLGLAGTTYEQYF
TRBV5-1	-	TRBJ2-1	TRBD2	TGCGCCAGCAGCCCCGGACTAGCGGACTACAATGAGCAGTTCTTC	CASSPGLADYNEQFF
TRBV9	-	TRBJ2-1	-	TGTGCCAGCAGCGTAGGATGGGGGGACAATGAGCAGTTCTTC	CASSVGWGDNEQFF
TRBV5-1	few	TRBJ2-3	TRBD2	TGCGCCAGCAGCCCGGGACTAGCGGGAGTGGGAGATACGCAGTATTTT	CASSPGLAGVGDTQYF
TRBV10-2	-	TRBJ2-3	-	TGCGCCAGCAGTGACCTTGCATCGAGAGCCGCTAGCACAGATACGCAGTATTTT	CASSDLASRAASTDTQYF
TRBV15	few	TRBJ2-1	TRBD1	TGTGCCACCAGCGGCCGACAGGGGGTCGGCAATGAGCAGTTCTTC	CATSGRQGVGNEQFF
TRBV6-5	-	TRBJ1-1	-	TGTGCCAGCAGTTCCCCCGGGACTGAAGCTTTCTTT	CASSSPGTEAFF
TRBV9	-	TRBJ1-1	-	TGTGCCAGCAGCCTTCCCGGGGGTGCTGAAGCTTTCTTT	CASSLPGGAEAFF
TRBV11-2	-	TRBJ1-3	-	TGTGCCAGCAGCTCAACTATCGACTCTGGAAACACCATATATTTT	CASSSTIDSGNTIYF
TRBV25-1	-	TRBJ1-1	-	TGTGCCAGCAGTTTTGCAGTAAACACTGAAGCTTTCTTT	CASSFAVNTEAFF
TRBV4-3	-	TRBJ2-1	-	TGCGCCAGCAGCCAAGGGGAGCGTGGAGGGGATGAGCAGTTCTTC	CASSQGERGGDEQFF
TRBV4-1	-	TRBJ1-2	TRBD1	TGCGCCAGCAGCCAAGTCTTTGGGGACAGATGGTATGGCTACACCTTC	CASSQVFGDRWYGYTF
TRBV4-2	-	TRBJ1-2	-	TGTGCCAGCAGCTTGGGCAAAACCGTTGAAGATAACTATGGCTACACCTTC	CASSLGKTVEDNYGYTF
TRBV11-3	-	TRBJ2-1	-	TGTGCCAGCAGCCACTCCAACAATGAGCAGTTCTTC	CASSHSNNEQFF
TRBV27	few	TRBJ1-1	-	TGTGCCAGCGGCCGTAGGGAGGCCATGAACACTGAAGCTTTCTTT	CASGRREAMNTEAFF
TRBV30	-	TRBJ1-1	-	TGTGCCTGGAGTGCCCGAGGGGGCACTGAAGCTTTCTTT	CAWSARGGTEAFF
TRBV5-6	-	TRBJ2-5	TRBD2	TGTGCCAGCAGCTTTGGACTAGCGGGCTCAGAGACCCAGTACTTC	CASSFGLAGSETQYF
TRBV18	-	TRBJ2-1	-	TGTGCCAGCTCACCTCCCAGGACTCTCCCACGTGGCAATGAGCAGTTCTTC	CASSPPRTLPRGNEQFF
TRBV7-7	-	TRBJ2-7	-	TGTGCTAGCAGCTTACTCCCCGGGGTCGCCTACGAGCAGTACTTC	CASSLLPGVAYEQYF
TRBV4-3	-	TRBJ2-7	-	TGCGCCAGCAGCCAAGACTCCCTGCCGGGGGAGCAGTACTTC	CASSQDSLPGEQYF
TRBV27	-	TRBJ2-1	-	TGTGCCAGCAGTTTATCAAGGGGCTTAAACTACAATGAGCAGTTCTTC	CASSLSRGLNYNEQFF
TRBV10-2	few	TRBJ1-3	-	TGCGCCAGCAGTGAGCAGACTTTAGGAAACACCATATATTTT	CASSEQTLGNTIYF
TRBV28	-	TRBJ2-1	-	TGTGCCAGCAGTTTATTTGTGGGGGGAGTCAATGAGCAGTTCTTC	CASSLFVGGVNEQFF
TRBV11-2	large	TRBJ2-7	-	TGTGCCAGCAGCTTTCCAGGGACTTCCTACGAGCAGTACTTC	CASSFPGTSYEQYF
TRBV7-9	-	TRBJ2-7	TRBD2	TGTGCCAGCAGCGCCCCTAGCGGGAAACCCACCTACGAGCAGTACTTC	CASSAPSGKPTYEQYF
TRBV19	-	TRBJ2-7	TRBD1	TGTGCCAGTAGTCCAACCCCGACAGGGTCCAGCTCCTACGAGCAGTACTTC	CASSPTPTGSSSYEQYF
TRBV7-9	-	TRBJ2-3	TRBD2	TGTGCCAGCGTCTCTAGCGGGAGTGCAGATACGCAGTATTTT	CASVSSGSADTQYF
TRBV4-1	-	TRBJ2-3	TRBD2	TGCGCCAGCAGTTGGCGGGAGGCCACAGATACGCAGTATTTT	CASSWREATDTQYF
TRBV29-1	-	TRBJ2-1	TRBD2	TGCAGCGTTGCTGGGACTAGCATCGGCAGCTCCTACAATGAGCAGTTCTTC	CSVAGTSIGSSYNEQFF
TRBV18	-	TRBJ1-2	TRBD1	TGTGCCAGCTCACACGATGACAGGGGAGGGTATGGCTACACCTTC	CASSHDDRGGYGYTF
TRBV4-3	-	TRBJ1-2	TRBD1	TGCGCCAGCAGCCCACGACAGGGCGATGGCTACACCTTC	CASSPRQGDGYTF
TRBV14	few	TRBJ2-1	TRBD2	TGTGCCAGCAGCCGACTAGCGGGAGAGAGGTGGGATGAGCAGTTCTTC	CASSRLAGERWDEQFF
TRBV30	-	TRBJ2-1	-	TGTGCCTGGAGGAAACAGGGCGGGGGCAATGAGCAGTTCTTC	CAWRKQGGGNEQFF
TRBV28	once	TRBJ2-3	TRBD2	TGTGCCAGCACCATCGCACTAGCGGGACCCACAGATACGCAGTATTTT	CASTIALAGPTDTQYF
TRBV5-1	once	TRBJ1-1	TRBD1	TGCGCCAGCAGCATTGGGACAGGGGAGAACACTGAAGCTTTCTTT	CASSIGTGENTEAFF
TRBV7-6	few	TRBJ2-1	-	TGTGCCAGCAGCCAGGGACTCTACTCCTACAATGAGCAGTTCTTC	CASSQGLYSYNEQFF
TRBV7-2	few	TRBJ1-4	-	TGTGCCAGCAGCTCCTGGGGGCGAGCAACTAATGAAAAACTGTTTTTT	CASSSWGRATNEKLFF
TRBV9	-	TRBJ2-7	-	TGTGCCAGCAGCCCCACAGGGTACTACGAGCAGTACTTC	CASSPTGYYEQYF
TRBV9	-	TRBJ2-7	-	TGTGCCAGCAGCGTAGGGGGGCATTCAACCTACGAGCAGTACTTC	CASSVGGHSTYEQYF
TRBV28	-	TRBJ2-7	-	TGTGCCAGCACCTTCTCTAGCGTCTACGAGCAGTACTTC	CASTFSSVYEQYF
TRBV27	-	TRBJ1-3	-	TGTGCCAGCAGCTTAACAGGGAGCTCTGGAAACACCATATATTTT	CASSLTGSSGNTIYF
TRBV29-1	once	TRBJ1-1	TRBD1	TGCAGCGTCGACAGGGTGAACACTGAAGCTTTCTTT	CSVDRVNTEAFF